This T cell receptor (beta chain) emerged from a study of tumor-infiltrating lymphocytes in localized non-small cell lung cancer. Across the study: Several tumor histologies, both smoking statuses, and some post-neoadjuvant chemotherapy samples were included. Findings of the study overall: Technical variation could not be separated from intratumor heterogeneity here.

Method: immunoSEQ multiplex PCR; TCRdb's copy keeps in-frame clones and lacks some. The table records approximately 17,000 clones, about three quarters of them present only once. As to this clone: Antigen unknown.

This CDR3 contains 17 residues. From germline, CDR1 is SGHNT and CDR2 YENEEA. V shed 5 bases, J shed 5 bases, and the junction held 12 bases outside the gene matches. The clonotype comes from a human donor with non-small cell lung cancer. The chain is built from TRBV11-3 and TRBJ2-1; 10 bases match TRBD2. The material sequenced was lung tumor tissue. The CDR3 is CASSVGVGTSANNEQFF. CDR3 bases: TGTGCCAGCAGCGTAGGAGTTGGGACTAGCGCAAACAATGAGCAGTTCTTC.